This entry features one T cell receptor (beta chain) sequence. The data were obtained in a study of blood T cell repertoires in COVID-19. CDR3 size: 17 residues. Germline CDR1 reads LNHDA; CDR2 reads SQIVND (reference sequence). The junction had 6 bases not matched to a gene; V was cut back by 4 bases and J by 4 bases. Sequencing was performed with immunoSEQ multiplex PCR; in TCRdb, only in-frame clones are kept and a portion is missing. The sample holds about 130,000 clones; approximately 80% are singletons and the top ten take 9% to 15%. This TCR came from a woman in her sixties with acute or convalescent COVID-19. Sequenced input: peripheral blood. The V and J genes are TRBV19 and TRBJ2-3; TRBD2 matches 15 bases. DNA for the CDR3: TGTGCCAGTAGTACCCGGACTAGCGGGGGGGCCGCAGATACGCAGTATTTT. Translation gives CASSTRTSGGAADTQYF. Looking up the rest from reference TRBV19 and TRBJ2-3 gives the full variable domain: DGGITQSPKYLFRKEGQNVTLSCEQNLNHDAMYWYRQDPGQGLRLIYYSQIVNDFQKGDIAEGYSVSREKKESFPLTVTSAQKNPTAFYLCASSTRTSGGAADTQYFGPGTRLTVL.